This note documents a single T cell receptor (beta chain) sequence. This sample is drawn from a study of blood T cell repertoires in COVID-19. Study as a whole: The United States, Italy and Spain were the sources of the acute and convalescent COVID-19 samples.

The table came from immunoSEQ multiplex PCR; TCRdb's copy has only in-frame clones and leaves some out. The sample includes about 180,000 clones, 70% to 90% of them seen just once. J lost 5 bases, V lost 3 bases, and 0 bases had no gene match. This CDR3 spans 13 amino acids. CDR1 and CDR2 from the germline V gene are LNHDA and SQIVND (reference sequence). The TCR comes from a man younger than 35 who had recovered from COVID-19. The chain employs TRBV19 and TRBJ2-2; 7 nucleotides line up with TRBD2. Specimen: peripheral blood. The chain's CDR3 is CASSMGGTGELFF. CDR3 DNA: TGTGCCAGTAGTATGGGAGGGACCGGGGAGCTGTTTTTT.